This T cell receptor (beta chain) is drawn from a study of a mutant IDH1 vaccine in newly diagnosed glioma. Study-level points and caveats: Pseudoprogression showed no apparent link to changes in top peripheral T cell clonotypes.

Noted time point: baseline, week 1 (first vaccination visit). Regarding treatment: pre-vaccination baseline after standard-of-care therapy. V lost 7 bases and J 2 bases, leaving 15 bases between the germline ends. The CDR3 consists of 15 residues. Germline V gene sequence: CDR1 LNHDA, CDR2 SQIVND (reference sequence). A remark on this clone: Antigen specificity is unknown.

Only in-frame clones appear in the TCRdb table, and some are missing; sequencing was by immunoSEQ multiplex PCR. The sample has roughly 51,000 clones; roughly 89% are singletons. The sequencing here drew on PBMCs, taken from a glioma patient treated with radiotherapy, temozolomide or both. This receptor was obtained from a man in his forties or fifties with glioma. The gene calls are TRBV19 and TRBJ1-5; tentatively, D is TRBD1 (6 bases). CDR3: CASIGTGTRNQPQHF. As DNA, the CDR3 is TGTGCCAGTATCGGAACAGGGACTCGCAATCAGCCCCAGCATTTT.